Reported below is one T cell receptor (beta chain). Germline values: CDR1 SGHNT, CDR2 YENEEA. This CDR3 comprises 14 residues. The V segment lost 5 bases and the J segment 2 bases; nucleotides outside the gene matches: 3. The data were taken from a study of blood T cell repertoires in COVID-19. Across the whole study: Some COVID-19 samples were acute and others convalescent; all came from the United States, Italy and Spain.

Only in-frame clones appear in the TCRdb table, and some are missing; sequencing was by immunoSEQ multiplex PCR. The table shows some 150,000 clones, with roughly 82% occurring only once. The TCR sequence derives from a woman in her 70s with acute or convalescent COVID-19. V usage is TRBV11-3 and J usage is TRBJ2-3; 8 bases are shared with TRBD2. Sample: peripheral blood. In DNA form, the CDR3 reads TGTGCCAGCAGCCTTAGCGGGACCACAGATACGCAGTATTTT. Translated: CASSLSGTTDTQYF.